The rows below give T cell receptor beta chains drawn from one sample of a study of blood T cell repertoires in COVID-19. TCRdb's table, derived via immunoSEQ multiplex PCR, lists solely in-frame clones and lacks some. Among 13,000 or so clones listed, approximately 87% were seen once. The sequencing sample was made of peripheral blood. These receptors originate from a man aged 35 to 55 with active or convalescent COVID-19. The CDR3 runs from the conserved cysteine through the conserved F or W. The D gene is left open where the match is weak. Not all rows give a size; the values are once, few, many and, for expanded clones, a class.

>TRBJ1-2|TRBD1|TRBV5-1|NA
TGCGCCAGCAGCTTGGGGGGACAGGGATATGGCTACACCTTC
CASSLGGQGYGYTF
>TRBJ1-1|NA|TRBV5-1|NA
TGCGCCAGCAGCTTGGACCAGGGGCAAGCTTTCTTT
CASSLDQGQAFF
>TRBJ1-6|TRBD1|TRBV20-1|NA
TGCAGTGCTAGTAATCCGGGACAGGGTGTAGACTCACCCCTCCACTTT
CSASNPGQGVDSPLHF
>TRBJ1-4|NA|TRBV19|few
TGTGCCAGTACCTTGACTGCAACTAATGAAAAACTGTTTTTT
CASTLTATNEKLFF
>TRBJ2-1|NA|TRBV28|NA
TGTGCCAGCAGGGAGGGGTCCTACAATGAGCAGTTCTTC
CASREGSYNEQFF
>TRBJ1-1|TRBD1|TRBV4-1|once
TGCGCCAGCAGCCAAATCCTTCCGGAGGGTACAGGGGTGAACACTGAAGCTTTCTTT
CASSQILPEGTGVNTEAFF
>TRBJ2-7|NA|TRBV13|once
TGTGCCAGCAGCTTGGGGCGGCGTCCCAACGAGCAGTACTTC
CASSLGRRPNEQYF
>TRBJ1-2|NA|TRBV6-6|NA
TGTGCCAGCAGCCCCACGGGGGAGGACGGCTACACCTTC
CASSPTGEDGYTF
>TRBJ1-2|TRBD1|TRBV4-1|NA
TGCGCCAGCAGCCAAGGGACAGGGGGAGGCTATGGCTACACCTTC
CASSQGTGGGYGYTF
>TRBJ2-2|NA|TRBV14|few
TGTGCCAGCACCCCGGTATCATCCACCGGGGAGCTGTTTTTT
CASTPVSSTGELFF
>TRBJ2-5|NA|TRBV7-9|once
TGTGCCAGCAGCTTGGGGGGTATGGAAGAGACCCAGTACTTC
CASSLGGMEETQYF
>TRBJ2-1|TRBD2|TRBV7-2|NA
TGTGCCAGCAGCTCCTCGGTGGGACTAGCGGGGGGTTCTAATGAGCAGTTCTTC
CASSSSVGLAGGSNEQFF
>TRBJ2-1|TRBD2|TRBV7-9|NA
TGTGCCAGCAGCTTGGTAGAGCGGGGTACCTCCTACAATGAGCAGTTCTTC
CASSLVERGTSYNEQFF
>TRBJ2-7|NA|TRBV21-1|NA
TGTGCCAGCAGCCCTAAAGGGAGACTAATCGACGAGCAGTACTTC
CASSPKGRLIDEQYF
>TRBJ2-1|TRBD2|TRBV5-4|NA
TGTGCCAGCAGCCTCCGACTAGCGGAGTGGAATGAGCAGTTCTTC
CASSLRLAEWNEQFF
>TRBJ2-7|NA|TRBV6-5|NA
TGTGCCAGCAGTTACTCTCACGGGATCGAGCAGTACTTC
CASSYSHGIEQYF
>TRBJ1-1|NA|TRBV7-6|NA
TGTGCCAGCAGCCTAAACCGGGACACTGAAGCTTTCTTT
CASSLNRDTEAFF
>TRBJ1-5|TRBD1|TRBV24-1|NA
TGTGCCACCAGTGCCGGGGCAGGGGGCGACCAGCATTTT
CATSAGAGGDQHF
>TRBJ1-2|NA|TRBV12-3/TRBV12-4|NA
TGTGCCAGCAGCGGACAGCCCACTTATGGCTACACCTTC
CASSGQPTYGYTF
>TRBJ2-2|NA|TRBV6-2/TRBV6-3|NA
TGTGCCAGCAGTCCGCTAGCCGGGCGGGGCACCGGGGAGCTGTTTTTT
CASSPLAGRGTGELFF
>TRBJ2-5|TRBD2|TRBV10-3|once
TGTGCCATCAGTGAAGCGGGACTCAGCATGGAGACCCAGTACTTC
CAISEAGLSMETQYF
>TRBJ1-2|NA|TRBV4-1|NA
TGCGCCAGCAGGCAGCCCGGCAGGGAATATGGCTACACCTTC
CASRQPGREYGYTF
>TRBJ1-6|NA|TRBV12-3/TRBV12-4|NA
TGTGCCAGCAGTTTAGCGCGGAATTCACCCCTCCACTTT
CASSLARNSPLHF
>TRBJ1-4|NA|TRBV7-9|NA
TGTGCCAGCACCCCCCGGGGGGTTAATGAAAAACTGTTTTTT
CASTPRGVNEKLFF
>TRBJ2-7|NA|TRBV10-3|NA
TGTGCCATCAGAGATAAAACAGTACAGGATGACGAGCAGTACTTC
CAIRDKTVQDDEQYF
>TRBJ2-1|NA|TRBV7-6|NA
TGTGCCAGCAGCACCTACCGGACTAAAAACAATGAGCAGTTCTTC
CASSTYRTKNNEQFF